A single sample gave rise to the 12 T cell receptor beta chains below, sequenced in a study of molecular identifiers for immune sequencing clone quantification. Using its own MiXCR run on the PCR reads, TCRdb lists one record per CDR3 protein. The sample lists about 86,000 distinct CDR3 sequences, roughly 25% seen once, with about 0.8% in the top ten. Sequencing input: naive CD8+ T cells from blood, with Jurkat cell RNA spiked in. Subset meaning: FACS-sorted CD8+CD4-CCR7+CD45RA+ naive T cells. These receptor sequences come from a human donor in good health. Some libraries in this study had Jurkat cell RNA spiked in.

The rearrangement links TRBV4-2 to TRBJ2-1; D is ambiguous. V lost 0 bases, J lost 1 base, and 10 bases lay in between. From germline, CDR1 is LGHNA and CDR2 YNFKEQ. This CDR3 is built from 16 residues. CDR3 loop: CASSQDIIGSYNEQFF. The CDR3 nucleotides are TGTGCCAGCAGCCAAGATATCATCGGATCCTACAATGAGCAGTTCTTC.

This clonotype was found many times. The CDR3 DNA reads TGCAGTGCTTTCGGACTAGCGGGGGTCGCCTACGAGCAGTACTTC. Its translation is CSAFGLAGVAYEQYF. This chain connects TRBV20-1 to TRBJ2-7, with 13 bases identical to TRBD2. The CDR3 runs to 15 residues. CDR1 is DFQATT and CDR2 is SNEGSKA in the germline V gene (reference sequence). Trimming took 5 bases from V and 2 from J; bases not matched to a gene: 6.

Turning to this clonotype: This sequence may be a read error, since a much larger clone differs from it by one base. The gene calls are TRBV25-1 and TRBJ2-5, with D uncertain. Germline CDR1 MGHDK, CDR2 SYGVNS. The CDR3 is made up of 13 amino acids. Trimming took off 5 bases at V and 4 bases at J, with 11 bases between the two ends. Here the CDR3 reads CASSSYLLETQYF. CDR3 DNA sequence: TGTGCCAGCAGTAGCTACCTACTAGAGACCCAGTACTTC.

In this sample, this clonotype turned up once. A much larger clone lies one base from this, so it may be a read error. The chain couples TRBV2 to TRBJ2-7, with 7 bases fitting TRBD1. From germline, CDR1 is SNHLY and CDR2 FYNNEI. The CDR3 is 15 residues long. The J segment lost 1 base and the V segment lost 6 bases, leaving 9 bases of the junction unmatched. The CDR3 sequence is CASRPTGAGSYEQYF. Here the CDR3 DNA reads TGTGCCAGCAGACCTACAGGGGCTGGATCCTACGAGCAGTACTTC.

There are many counts of this clonotype. The chain links TRBV6-2 or TRBV6-3 to TRBJ1-1; D possibly corresponds to TRBD1 (5 bases). V shed 6 bases and J shed 1 base, with 9 bases lying between them. The CDR3 contains 13 residues. CDR1 and CDR2 from the germline V gene are MNHEY and SVGEGT. The CDR3 reads CASSFTGNTEAFF. CDR3 coding DNA: TGTGCCAGCAGCTTTACAGGGAACACTGAAGCTTTCTTT.

In its sample, this clonotype was seen a few times. The J gene is TRBJ2-5, the V gene TRBV28; a weak D match, TRBD2 (5 bases). Germline V gene data show CDR1 as MDHEN and CDR2 as SYDVKM. Trimming took off 7 bases at V and 4 bases at J, with 13 bases between the two ends. The length of the CDR3 is 13 residues. The chain's CDR3 is CASTLVGGETQYF. CDR3 DNA: TGTGCCAGCACACTAGTTGGTGGAGAGACCCAGTACTTC.

This clonotype came up many times. The rearrangement uses TRBV7-9 and TRBJ1-1; D is ambiguous. V lost 1 base, J lost 5 bases, and 11 bases lay in between. This CDR3 has 14 amino acids. Germline assignment: CDR1 SEHNR and CDR2 FQNEAQ (reference sequence). The CDR3 DNA sequence: TGTGCCAGCAGCTTAGAGGGCATGGTGACTGAAGCTTTCTTT. Its translation: CASSLEGMVTEAFF.

Only a few counts were recorded for this clonotype. The genes are TRBV27 and TRBJ2-7; 7 bases match TRBD1. Germline V gives CDR1 MNHEY, CDR2 SMNVEV (reference sequence). V was pared by 2 bases and J by 5 bases, with 6 bases of the junction left unmatched. This CDR3 contains 14 residues. CDR3 DNA sequence: TGTGCCAGCAGTTTAGGGGGACAGATCCACGAGCAGTACTTC. Its protein is CASSLGGQIHEQYF.

This clonotype was found many times. The chain joins TRBV27 to TRBJ2-7; TRBD2 matches at 13 bases. J was trimmed by 2 bases and V by 4 bases; bases with no gene match: 2. The V gene's germline CDR1 is MNHEY and CDR2 SMNVEV (reference sequence). The CDR3 runs to 15 residues. The CDR3 loop reads CASSWTSGGTYEQYF. Written as DNA, the CDR3 is TGTGCCAGCAGTTGGACTAGCGGGGGTACCTACGAGCAGTACTTC.

This chain joins TRBV7-9 and TRBJ2-5, with a possible D match to TRBD1 (6 bases). V shed 3 bases and J shed 2 bases, with 10 bases lying between them. CDR3 length equals 14 residues. Germline CDR1 and CDR2: SEHNR and FQNEAQ (reference sequence). CDR3 bases: TGTGCCAGCAGCTTGAGCCAGGGGCAAGAGACCCAGTACTTC. It translates to CASSLSQGQETQYF.

This clonotype was counted at least ten times. The rearrangement joins TRBV7-2 to TRBJ1-1; the D is unclear. The CDR3 covers 11 residues. Trimming stripped 2 bases from V and 7 bases from J, with 5 bases between. CDR1 SGHTA and CDR2 FQGNSA come from the germline V gene. The CDR3 DNA sequence: TGTGCCAGCAGCTTAAGCCTTGAAGCTTTCTTT. Encoded protein: CASSLSLEAFF.

The rearrangement links TRBV5-6 to TRBJ2-3; D unclear. There are 17 residues in the CDR3. Germline CDR1 reads SGHDT; CDR2 reads YYEEEE. V lost 0 bases to trimming and J lost 4 bases, with 18 bases between them. Here the CDR3 DNA reads TGTGCCAGCAGCTTGGGGCTCGCCCCCTTAGCTGCAGATACGCAGTATTTT. Its translation is CASSLGLAPLAADTQYF.